The next 5 T cell receptor beta chains were all read from a single sample in a study of T cell responses to AZD1222 COVID-19 vaccine. Clones were read by immunoSEQ multiplex PCR, and TCRdb kept only the in-frame ones, dropping some. The repertoire holds approximately 100,000 clones, with 70% to 90% as singletons. Sequencing used peripheral blood, obtained on day 0 of AZD1222 vaccination. The receptors were gathered from an adult in good health.

The chain combines TRBV19 with TRBJ1-4; 7 nucleotides agree with TRBD1. This CDR3 comprises 14 residues. V gave up 2 bases and J gave up 7 bases; unmatched junction bases: 4. Per germline, CDR1 LNHDA and CDR2 SQIVND (reference sequence). For the CDR3, the DNA is TGTGCCAGTAGTATACGACAGGGTGCTGAAAAACTGTTTTTT. Protein sequence: CASSIRQGAEKLFF.

V usage is TRBV27 and J usage is TRBJ1-5; tentative D call: TRBD1 (5 bases). CDR3 size: 16 residues. V lost 3 bases and J 2 bases, leaving 14 bases between the germline ends. Germline CDR1 is MNHEY and CDR2 is SMNVEV (reference sequence). The CDR3 reads CASSLAGAPRNQPQHF. The CDR3 DNA reads TGTGCCAGCAGTTTGGCCGGGGCTCCTCGCAATCAGCCCCAGCATTTT.

The chain is built from TRBV9 and TRBJ1-1; a possible D gene is TRBD1 (6 bases). Deletions cut 0 bases from V and 0 bases from J, with 15 bases between. CDR3 length: 17 residues. CDR1 SGDLS and CDR2 YYNGEE come from the germline V gene. The CDR3 reads CASSVDPSTGLNTEAFF. CDR3 in DNA: TGTGCCAGCAGCGTAGACCCCAGTACAGGGTTGAACACTGAAGCTTTCTTT.

As regards this clone: At one end, the junction sequence differs from germline, possibly due to a read error. V and J are TRBV6-5 and TRBJ2-1, with a weak D call TRBD1 (6 bases). The CDR3 totals 14 residues. Germline V gene data show CDR1 as MNHEY and CDR2 as SVGAGI. CDR3 sequence reads: CASSLTGPYDEQFF. CDR3 DNA: TGTGCCAGCAGTTTGACAGGCCCCTACGATGAGCAGTTCTTC.

In its sample, this clone was seen once. V and J are TRBV11-3 and TRBJ1-4; weak D call: TRBD1 (6 bases). CDR3 length: 13 residues. From germline, CDR1 is SGHNT and CDR2 YENEEA. Trimming shortened V by 10 bases and J by 7 bases, and 16 bases separated the two germline ends. As DNA, the CDR3 is TGTGCCACCTCGGGGGGCCCGGGTGAAAAACTGTTTTTT. As protein: CATSGGPGEKLFF.